This T cell receptor beta chain is from a study of blood T cell repertoires in COVID-19. Generated by immunoSEQ multiplex PCR, the TCRdb table keeps only in-frame clones and is missing some. The sample records some 150,000 clones, about 90% being singletons. Germline CDR1 reads SNHLY; CDR2 reads FYNNEI. Between the trimmed V and J ends, which lost 7 bases and 1 base, there was a span of 11 bases. This CDR3 is 14 amino acids long. Only a few counts were recorded for this clone. This chain connects TRBV2 to TRBJ2-1; D unclear. This receptor was obtained from a man in his fifties or sixties with active COVID-19. The specimen was peripheral blood. For the CDR3, the DNA is TGTGCCAGCACCCCGTTGGCTTCCTACAATGAGCAGTTCTTC. It codes for CASTPLASYNEQFF.